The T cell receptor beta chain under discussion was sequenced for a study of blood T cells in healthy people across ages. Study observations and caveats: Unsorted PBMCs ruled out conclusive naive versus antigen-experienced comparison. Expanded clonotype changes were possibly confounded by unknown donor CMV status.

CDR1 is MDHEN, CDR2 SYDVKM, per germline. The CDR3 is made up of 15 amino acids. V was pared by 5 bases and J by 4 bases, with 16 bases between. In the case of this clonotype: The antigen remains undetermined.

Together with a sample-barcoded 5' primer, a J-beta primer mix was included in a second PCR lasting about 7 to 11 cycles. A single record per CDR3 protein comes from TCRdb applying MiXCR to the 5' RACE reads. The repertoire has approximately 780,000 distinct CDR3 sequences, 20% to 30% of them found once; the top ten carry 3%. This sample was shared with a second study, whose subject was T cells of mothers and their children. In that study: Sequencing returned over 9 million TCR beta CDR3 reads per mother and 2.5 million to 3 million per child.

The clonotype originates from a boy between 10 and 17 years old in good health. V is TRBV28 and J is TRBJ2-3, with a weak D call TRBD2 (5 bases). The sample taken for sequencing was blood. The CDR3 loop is CASSPRRARPDTQYF. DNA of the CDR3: TGTGCCAGCAGTCCACGGCGGGCCCGTCCAGATACGCAGTATTTT.